Detailed here is one T cell receptor beta chain. The method was immunoSEQ multiplex PCR; TCRdb's version includes in-frame clones alone and lacks a portion of them. The data contain about 130,000 clones, just under 95% of them seen just once; the ten biggest clones take up more than 13%. The source of the sample is a study of control samples from healthy donors and cancer patients. The germline V gene encodes CDR1 LNHNV and CDR2 YYDKDF (reference sequence). The CDR3 consists of 12 residues. Deletions cut 10 bases from V and 1 base from J, with 10 bases between. The sequence was collected from a man in his 60s with colorectal cancer. What was sequenced was PBMCs. V is TRBV15 and J is TRBJ2-5, with D possibly being TRBD2 (6 bases). The CDR3 reads CAIRGSQETQYF. CDR3 sequence (DNA): TGTGCCATCCGGGGGAGCCAAGAGACCCAGTACTTC.